This T cell receptor (beta chain) was identified during a study of CD8+ T cells in alopecia areata. RNA extraction was followed by reverse transcription into cDNA, which acted as the sequencing template. Using immunoSEQ multiplex PCR, the repertoire was profiled, and TCRdb retains in-frame clones only, with some absent. The sample has about 140,000 clones, about 51% seen once; the top ten hold approximately 1%. It was from PBMCs that CD4+ and CD8+ T cells were sorted. The clonotype was recovered from a human donor with alopecia areata. Sample: CD4+ T cells sorted from blood, taken at week 0.

The CDR3 spells CAWSQGGDEQYF. DNA of the CDR3: TGTGCCTGGAGTCAGGGGGGGGACGAGCAGTACTTC. This chain connects TRBV30 to TRBJ2-7; D assignment may be TRBD1 or TRBD2 (7 bases each). V was trimmed by 2 bases and J by 5 bases, leaving 10 bases between them. The length of the CDR3 is 12 residues. Germline assignment: CDR1 GTSNPN and CDR2 SVGIG (reference sequence).